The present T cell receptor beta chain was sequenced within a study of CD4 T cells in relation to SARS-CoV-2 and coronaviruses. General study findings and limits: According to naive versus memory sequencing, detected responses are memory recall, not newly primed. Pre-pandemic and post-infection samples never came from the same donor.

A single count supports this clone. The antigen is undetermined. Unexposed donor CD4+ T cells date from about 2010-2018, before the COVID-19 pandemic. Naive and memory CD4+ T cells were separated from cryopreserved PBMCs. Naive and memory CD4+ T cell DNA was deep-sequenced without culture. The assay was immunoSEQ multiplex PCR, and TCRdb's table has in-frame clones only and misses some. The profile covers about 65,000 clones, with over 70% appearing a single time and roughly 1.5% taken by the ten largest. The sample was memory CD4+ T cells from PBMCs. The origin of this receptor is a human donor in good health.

The CDR3 DNA follows: TGCGCCAGCAGCTTGTTAGCGGGGGCACCCACAGATACGCAGTATTTT. This encodes CASSLLAGAPTDTQYF. The V and J genes are TRBV5-1 and TRBJ2-3, with 9 bases that match TRBD2. Germline V CDR1 and CDR2: SGHRS, YFSETQ. The CDR3 length is 16 residues. The junction had 5 bases not matched to a gene; V was cut back by 1 base and J by 2 bases.